What follows describes a single TCR beta chain. In the study's own analysis: Estimates of nucleated cell counts were drawn from the amplification of reference gene primers. Generated by immunoSEQ multiplex PCR, the TCRdb table keeps only in-frame clones and is missing some. Clone size and V and J calls were adopted from that table, with D and trimming inferred from the DNA. In the table there are about 180,000 clones, more than 75% of which are singletons. V lost 4 bases and J 0 bases, leaving 12 bases between the germline ends. Per germline, CDR1 MNHEY and CDR2 SVGEGT. The CDR3 spans 16 residues. The Seattle patients, enrolled during active infection, were followed longitudinally. These data originate in a study of blood T cell repertoires in COVID-19. Study summary: Samples taken during acute and convalescent COVID-19 were collected in the United States, Italy and Spain. Nucleic acid was either cDNA or gDNA, and it came from T cells, B-cell-depleted T cells, or PBMCs.

V is TRBV6-2 or TRBV6-3 and J is TRBJ2-2, with a tentative D call TRBD1 (6 bases). The sequence was collected from a woman between 65 and 79 years old with COVID-19, enrolled during active disease. Material for sequencing was peripheral blood. The CDR3 here is CASSFWTAANTGELFF. The DNA of the CDR3 is TGTGCCAGCAGTTTCTGGACAGCCGCGAACACCGGGGAGCTGTTTTTT.